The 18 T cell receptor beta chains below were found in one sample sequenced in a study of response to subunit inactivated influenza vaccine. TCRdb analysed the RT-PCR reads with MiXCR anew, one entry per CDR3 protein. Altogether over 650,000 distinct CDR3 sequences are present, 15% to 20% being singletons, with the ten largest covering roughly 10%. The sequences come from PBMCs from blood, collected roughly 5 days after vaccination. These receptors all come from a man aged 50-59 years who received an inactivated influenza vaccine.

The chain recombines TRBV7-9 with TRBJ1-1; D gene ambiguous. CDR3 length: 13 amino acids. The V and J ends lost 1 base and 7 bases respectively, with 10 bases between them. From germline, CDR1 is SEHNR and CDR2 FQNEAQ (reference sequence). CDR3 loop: CASSLVSGSEAFF. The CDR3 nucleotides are TGTGCCAGCAGCTTAGTAAGTGGCAGTGAAGCTTTCTTT.

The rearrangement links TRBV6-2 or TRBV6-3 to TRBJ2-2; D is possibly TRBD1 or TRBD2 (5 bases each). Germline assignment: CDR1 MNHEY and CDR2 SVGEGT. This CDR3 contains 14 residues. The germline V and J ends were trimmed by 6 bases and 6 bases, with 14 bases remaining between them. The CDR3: CASRHIWGSGELFF. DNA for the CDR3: TGTGCCAGCAGGCACATCTGGGGGTCCGGGGAGCTGTTTTTT.

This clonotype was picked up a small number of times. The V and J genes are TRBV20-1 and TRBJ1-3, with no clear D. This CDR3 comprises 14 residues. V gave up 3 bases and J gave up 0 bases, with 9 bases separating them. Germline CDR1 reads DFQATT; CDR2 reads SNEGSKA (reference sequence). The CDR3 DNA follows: TGCAGTGCTAGTAAGGGAAGCTCTGGAAACACCATATATTTT. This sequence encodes CSASKGSSGNTIYF.

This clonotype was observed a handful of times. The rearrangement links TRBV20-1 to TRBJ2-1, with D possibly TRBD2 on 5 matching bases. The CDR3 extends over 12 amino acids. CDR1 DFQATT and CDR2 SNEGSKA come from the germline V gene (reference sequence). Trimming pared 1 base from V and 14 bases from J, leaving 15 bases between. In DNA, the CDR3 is TGCAGTGCTAGAGTAGTGGCGGGTCCTGAGTTCTTC. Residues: CSARVVAGPEFF.

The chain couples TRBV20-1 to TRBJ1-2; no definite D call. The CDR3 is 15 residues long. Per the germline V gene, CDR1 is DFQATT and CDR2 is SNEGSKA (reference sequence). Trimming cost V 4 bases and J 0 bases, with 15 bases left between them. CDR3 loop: CSATSGRLTNYGYTF. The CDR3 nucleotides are TGCAGTGCTACGAGCGGACGTTTGACTAACTATGGCTACACCTTC.

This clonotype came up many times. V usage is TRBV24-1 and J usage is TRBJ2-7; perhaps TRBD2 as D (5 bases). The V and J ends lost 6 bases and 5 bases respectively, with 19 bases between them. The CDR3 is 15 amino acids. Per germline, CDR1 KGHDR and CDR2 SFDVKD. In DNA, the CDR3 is TGTGCCACCAGTTCGACGAGGGTAGGGTACGACGAGCAGTACTTC. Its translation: CATSSTRVGYDEQYF.

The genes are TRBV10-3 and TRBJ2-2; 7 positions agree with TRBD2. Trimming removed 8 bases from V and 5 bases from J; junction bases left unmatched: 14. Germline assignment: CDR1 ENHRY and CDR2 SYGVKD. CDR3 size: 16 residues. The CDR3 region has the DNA TGTGCCATCGGAAACTTTAGCGGGCAGGGAACCGGGGAGCTGTTTTTT. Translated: CAIGNFSGQGTGELFF.

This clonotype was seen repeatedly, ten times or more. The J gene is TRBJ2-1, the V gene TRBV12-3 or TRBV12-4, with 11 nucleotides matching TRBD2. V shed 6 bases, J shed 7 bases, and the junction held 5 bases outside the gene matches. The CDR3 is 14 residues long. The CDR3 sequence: CASRMTSGVNEQFF. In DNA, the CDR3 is TGTGCCAGCAGAATGACTAGCGGGGTAAATGAGCAGTTCTTC.

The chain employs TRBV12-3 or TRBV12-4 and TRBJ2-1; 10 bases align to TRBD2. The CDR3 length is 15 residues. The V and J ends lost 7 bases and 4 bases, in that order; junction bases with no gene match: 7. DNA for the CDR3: TGTGCCAGCATCGAACTAGCGGGGAAATACAATGAGCAGTTCTTC. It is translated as CASIELAGKYNEQFF.

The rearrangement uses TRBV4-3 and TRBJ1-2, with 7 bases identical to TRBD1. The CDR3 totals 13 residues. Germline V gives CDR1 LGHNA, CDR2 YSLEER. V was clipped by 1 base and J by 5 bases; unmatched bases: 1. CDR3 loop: CASSQVRGYGYTF. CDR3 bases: TGCGCCAGCAGCCAAGTCAGGGGGTATGGCTACACCTTC.

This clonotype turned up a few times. The CDR3 here is CASGGQGWGEQYF. The CDR3 region has the DNA TGCGCCAGCGGCGGACAGGGATGGGGCGAGCAGTACTTC. This rearrangement joins TRBV10-2 to TRBJ2-7; the match to TRBD1 covers 8 bases. This CDR3 is 13 amino acids long. Germline CDR1 is WSHSY and CDR2 is SAAADI. The V and J ends lost 8 bases and 6 bases, in that order; junction bases with no gene match: 9.

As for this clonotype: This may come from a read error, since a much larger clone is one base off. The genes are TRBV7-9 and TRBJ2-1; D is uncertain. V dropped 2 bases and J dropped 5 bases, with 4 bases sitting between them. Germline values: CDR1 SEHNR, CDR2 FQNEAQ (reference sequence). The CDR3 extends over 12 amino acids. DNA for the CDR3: TGTGCCAGCAGCTTATCAAACAATGAGCAGTTCTTC. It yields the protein CASSLSNNEQFF.

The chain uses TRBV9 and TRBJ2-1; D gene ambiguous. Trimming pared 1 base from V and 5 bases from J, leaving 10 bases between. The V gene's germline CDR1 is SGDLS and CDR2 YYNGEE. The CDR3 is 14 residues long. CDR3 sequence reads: CASSVRVWDNEQFF. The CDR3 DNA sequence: TGTGCCAGCAGCGTACGGGTGTGGGACAATGAGCAGTTCTTC.

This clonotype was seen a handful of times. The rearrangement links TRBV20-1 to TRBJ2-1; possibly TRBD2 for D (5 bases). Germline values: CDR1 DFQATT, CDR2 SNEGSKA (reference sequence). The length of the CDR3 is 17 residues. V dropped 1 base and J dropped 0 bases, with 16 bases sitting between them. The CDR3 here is CSARGGLEGSSYNEQFF. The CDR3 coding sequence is TGCAGTGCTAGAGGAGGGCTTGAGGGTAGCTCCTACAATGAGCAGTTCTTC.

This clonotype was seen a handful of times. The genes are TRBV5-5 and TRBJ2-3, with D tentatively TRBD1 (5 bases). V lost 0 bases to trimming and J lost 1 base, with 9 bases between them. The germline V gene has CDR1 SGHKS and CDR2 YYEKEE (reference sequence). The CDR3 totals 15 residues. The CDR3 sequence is CASSLAQEGTDTQYF. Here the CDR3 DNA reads TGTGCCAGCAGCTTGGCACAGGAAGGCACAGATACGCAGTATTTT.

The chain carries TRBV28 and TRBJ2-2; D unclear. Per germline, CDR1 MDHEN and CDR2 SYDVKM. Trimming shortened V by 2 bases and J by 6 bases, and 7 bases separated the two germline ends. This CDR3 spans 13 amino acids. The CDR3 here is CASSLGPPGELFF. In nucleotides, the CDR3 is TGTGCCAGCAGTTTAGGGCCTCCCGGGGAGCTGTTTTTT.

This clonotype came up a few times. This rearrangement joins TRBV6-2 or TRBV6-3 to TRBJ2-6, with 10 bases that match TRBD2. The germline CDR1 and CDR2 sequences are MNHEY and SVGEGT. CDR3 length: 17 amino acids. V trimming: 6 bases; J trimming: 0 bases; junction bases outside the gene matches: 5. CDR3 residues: CASSGAGGISGANVLTF. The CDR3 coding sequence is TGTGCCAGCAGCGGAGCGGGAGGGATCTCTGGGGCCAACGTCCTGACTTTC.

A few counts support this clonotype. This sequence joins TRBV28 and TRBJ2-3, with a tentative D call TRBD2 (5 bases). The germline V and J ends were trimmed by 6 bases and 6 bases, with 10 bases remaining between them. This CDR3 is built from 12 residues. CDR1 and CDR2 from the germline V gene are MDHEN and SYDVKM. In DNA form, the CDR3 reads TGTGCCAGCAGATACCCGGGGGATACGCAGTATTTT. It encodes CASRYPGDTQYF.